Below are 30 T cell receptor beta chains sequenced from a single sample in a study of blood T cells in healthy people across ages. The authors ran a second PCR of roughly 6 to 11 cycles using a sample-barcoded 5' primer and a J-beta primer mix. In TCRdb, the 5' RACE reads were re-called with MiXCR into one record per CDR3 protein. The profile covers hundreds of thousands of distinct CDR3 sequences, with roughly 50% appearing a single time and roughly an eighth taken by the ten largest. The sequencing sample was made of blood. These receptor sequences come from a man aged 25-45 years in good health.

V is TRBV20-1 and J is TRBJ2-7; possibly TRBD2 for D (6 bases). CDR3 size: 13 residues. In germline, CDR1 is DFQATT, CDR2 SNEGSKA (reference sequence). V gave up 2 bases and J gave up 2 bases, with 10 bases separating them. DNA for the CDR3: TGCAGTGCTAGACCCGCGGGGACCTACGAGCAGTACTTC. It specifies CSARPAGTYEQYF.

This clonotype was observed a handful of times. V is TRBV12-3 or TRBV12-4 and J is TRBJ2-1; D possibly matches TRBD1 or TRBD2 (6 bases each). This CDR3 is built from 12 residues. Trimming stripped 2 bases from V and 13 bases from J, with 12 bases between. CDR3 amino acids: CASSLRGPDQFF. CDR3 nucleotides: TGTGCCAGCAGTTTACGGGGGCCCGATCAGTTCTTC.

This chain connects TRBV11-2 to TRBJ1-1; D is undetermined. The CDR3 covers 15 residues. From germline, CDR1 is SGHAT and CDR2 FQNNGV. Trimming took 5 bases from V and 0 from J, leaving 13 bases between them. This CDR3 is CASSAREIMNTEAFF. In nucleotides, the CDR3 is TGTGCCAGCAGCGCACGGGAGATAATGAACACTGAAGCTTTCTTT.

As regards this clonotype: One end of the junction varies from germline; a read error may be responsible. The chain combines TRBV25-1 with TRBJ2-1; 7 bases are shared with TRBD1. The CDR3 is 14 residues long. CDR1 is MGHDK and CDR2 is SYGVNS in the germline V gene. CDR3 in amino acids: CVSSERDSYNEQFF. In DNA form, the CDR3 reads TGTGTCAGCAGTGAAAGGGACAGCTACAATGAGCAGTTCTTC.

This chain uses TRBV6-6 with TRBJ1-3; TRBD1 might be the D (5 bases). The CDR3 length is 14 residues. V lost 4 bases to trimming and J lost 1 base, with 8 bases between them. CDR1 MNHNY and CDR2 SVGAGI come from the germline V gene (reference sequence). CDR3 residues: CASSSGQSGNTIYF. The CDR3 nucleotides are TGTGCCAGCAGTTCGGGGCAGTCTGGAAACACCATATATTTT.

This clonotype was seen repeatedly, ten times or more. The chain has TRBV20-1 and TRBJ2-5, with D possibly being TRBD2 (6 bases). This CDR3 comprises 13 residues. V was pared by 1 base and J by 5 bases, with 11 bases between. Germline CDR1 is DFQATT and CDR2 is SNEGSKA (reference sequence). The CDR3 coding sequence is TGCAGTGCTAGAGTTTTGGGGAGGGAGACCCAGTACTTC. Its translation is CSARVLGRETQYF.

This clonotype was picked up a small number of times. V and J are TRBV7-2 and TRBJ2-4; TRBD2 matches 11 bases. With the DNA end fitting TRBJ2-7 better, the J assignment may be wrong. The CDR3 loop spans 15 amino acids. Germline loops: CDR1 SGHTA, CDR2 FQGNSA. The CDR3 loop reads CASSLLAGGEYEQYF. The CDR3 DNA reads as TGTGCCAGCAGCTTACTAGCGGGGGGCGAGTACGAGCAGTACTTC.

This clonotype was detected a few times. J is TRBJ2-7 and V is TRBV10-3; D is uncertain. CDR1 is ENHRY, CDR2 SYGVKD, per germline. V gave up 4 bases and J gave up 2 bases, with 6 bases separating them. The CDR3 has 12 amino acids. CDR3 sequence reads: CAISAGPYEQYF. Here the CDR3 DNA reads TGTGCCATCAGTGCCGGTCCCTACGAGCAGTACTTC.

The V gene is TRBV7-2, the J gene TRBJ1-4; 7 bases are a match to TRBD1. This CDR3 region has 16 residues. J was trimmed by 7 bases and V by 1 base; bases with no gene match: 9. CDR1 is SGHTA, CDR2 FQGNSA, per germline. The CDR3 DNA sequence: TGTGCCAGCAGCTTAGAGGCGAACAGGGGTGGTGAAAAACTGTTTTTT. Encoded protein: CASSLEANRGGEKLFF.

V usage is TRBV12-3 or TRBV12-4 and J usage is TRBJ2-3; D is unresolved. CDR3 length: 16 residues. Trimming shortened V by 7 bases and J by 3 bases, and 20 bases separated the two germline ends. CDR3 loop: CASTPGRPRWTDTQYF. The CDR3, as DNA: TGTGCCAGCACCCCGGGCAGACCCCGGTGGACAGATACGCAGTATTTT.

Many counts were recorded for this clonotype. V usage is TRBV20-1 and J usage is TRBJ2-7; D gene unclear. The CDR3 loop spans 14 amino acids. The ends were cut back, 6 bases at V and 2 bases at J, with 17 bases in the middle. Germline assignment: CDR1 DFQATT and CDR2 SNEGSKA (reference sequence). CDR3 protein: CSARNSINPYEQYF. DNA for the CDR3: TGCAGTGCCAGAAATTCAATCAACCCCTACGAGCAGTACTTC.

Comments on this clonotype: At one end, the junction sequence differs from germline, possibly due to a read error. This chain joins TRBV6-5 and TRBJ1-1; weak D call: TRBD1 (5 bases). Looked up from germline, CDR1 is MNHEY and CDR2 is SVGAGI. The CDR3 sequence is 17 residues long. The CDR3 coding sequence is TGTGCCAGCAGTTACCTCGGGCCAGGGCGAATGAACACCGAAGCTTTCTTT. Its protein product is CASSYLGPGRMNTEAFF.

This clonotype was detected many times. The chain joins TRBV6-2 or TRBV6-3 to TRBJ2-7; weak D call: TRBD2 (5 bases). With 3 bases removed from V and 3 bases from J, the gap between germline ends came to 6 bases. The germline V gene has CDR1 MNHEY and CDR2 SVGEGT. This CDR3 is built from 12 residues. CDR3 DNA sequence: TGTGCCAGCAGTTATCGGGACTACGAGCAGTACTTC. Residues: CASSYRDYEQYF.

This clonotype occurred a few times. This sequence may be a read error, since a much larger clone differs from it by one base. This chain joins TRBV5-6 and TRBJ1-2; 11 bases match TRBD1. The CDR3 length is 14 residues. Germline loops: CDR1 SGHDT, CDR2 YYEEEE. V lost 4 bases and J lost 4; bases outside the gene matches: 3. CDR3 sequence: CASSAGTGGYGYTF. For the CDR3, the DNA is TGTGCCAGCAGCGCCGGGACAGGGGGCTATGGCTACACCTTC.

This rearrangement joins TRBV29-1 to TRBJ1-2, with 8 bases aligning to TRBD1. CDR1 and CDR2 (germline): SQVTM, ANQGSEA. V lost 3 bases, J lost 8 bases, and 8 bases stayed unmatched. The CDR3 extends over 13 amino acids. CDR3 DNA sequence: TGCAGCGTTGAGGAAGAGGACAGGGAAGGCTACACCTTC. Protein product: CSVEEEDREGYTF. Variable domain in full (rest from reference TRBV29-1 and TRBJ1-2): SAVISQKPSRDICQRGTSLTIQCQVDSQVTMMFWYRQQPGQSLTLIATANQGSEATYESGFVIDKFPISRPNLTFSTLTVSNMSPEDSSIYLCSVEEEDREGYTFGSGTRLTVV.

The chain recombines TRBV9 with TRBJ1-1; D is possibly TRBD1 (5 bases). This CDR3 is built from 14 residues. V dropped 3 bases and J dropped 9 bases, with 18 bases sitting between them. The germline V gene encodes CDR1 SGDLS and CDR2 YYNGEE. As DNA, the CDR3 is TGTGCCAGCAGCGGGGAGACAGAGACAAGTAAAGCTTTCTTT. Amino acids: CASSGETETSKAFF.

This clonotype was counted only a few times. The rearrangement joins TRBV7-2 to TRBJ1-2; possible D gene TRBD1, 5 bases. V was cut by 4 bases and J by 5 bases, with 14 bases left in between. CDR1 and CDR2 (germline): SGHTA, FQGNSA. This CDR3 has 14 residues. CDR3 coding DNA: TGTGCCAGCAGCTCATTCGGGGCCCTATATGGCTACACCTTC. Its translation: CASSSFGALYGYTF.

The chain employs TRBV18 and TRBJ2-3; possible D gene TRBD2, 6 bases. The ends were cut back, 3 bases at V and 2 bases at J, with 15 bases in the middle. The CDR3 extends over 16 amino acids. Germline loops: CDR1 KGHSH, CDR2 LQKENI. The CDR3 is CASSPRAGPNTDTQYF. The CDR3 DNA reads as TGTGCCAGCTCACCCCGAGCGGGTCCCAACACAGATACGCAGTATTTT.

V is TRBV4-2 and J is TRBJ1-1, with D hard to call. Germline-derived CDR1 and CDR2 are LGHNA and YNFKEQ. The CDR3 runs 15 residues. V was clipped by 1 base and J by 8 bases, with 17 bases between them. In DNA form, the CDR3 reads TGTGCCAGCAGCCAAGGAGGCCCGTCAAACCGGGAAGCTTTCTTT. The encoded protein is CASSQGGPSNREAFF.

This clonotype appeared a few times. A much larger clone lies one base from this, so it may be a read error. CDR3: CASSLWSGDTGAYNEQFF. CDR3 nucleotide sequence: TGTGCCAGCAGTTTATGGAGCGGAGACACAGGGGCCTACAATGAGCAGTTCTTC. The V and J genes are TRBV27 and TRBJ2-1; 7 bases match TRBD1. CDR3 length: 18 amino acids. The germline gives CDR1 MNHEY, CDR2 SMNVEV (reference sequence). J gave up 2 bases and V 1 base, and 11 bases lay outside the gene matches.

This clonotype was seen more than once but under ten times. The rearrangement joins TRBV9 to TRBJ2-7, with D perhaps TRBD2 (7 bases). The V end was cut by 1 base, the J end by 2 bases, with 10 bases between. The CDR3 runs 14 residues. The V gene's germline CDR1 is SGDLS and CDR2 YYNGEE. Here the CDR3 reads CASSVQGTTYEQYF. CDR3 DNA: TGTGCCAGCAGCGTACAGGGGACTACCTACGAGCAGTACTTC.

This clonotype was seen only once. J is TRBJ2-1 and V is TRBV7-9; tentatively, D is TRBD2 (5 bases). Trimming removed 4 bases from V and 2 bases from J, with 18 bases in between. Looked up from germline, CDR1 is SEHNR and CDR2 is FQNEAQ (reference sequence). This CDR3 spans 17 amino acids. The CDR3 nucleotides are TGTGCCAGCAGCTCACCTCCCCGGACTTCTGCCTACAATGAGCAGTTCTTC. Translating it yields CASSSPPRTSAYNEQFF. Looking up the rest from reference TRBV7-9 and TRBJ2-1 gives the full variable domain: DTGVSQNPRHKITKRGQNVTFRCDPISEHNRLYWYRQTLGQGPEFLTYFQNEAQLEKSRLLSDRFSAERPKGSFSTLEIQRTEQGDSAMYLCASSSPPRTSAYNEQFFGPGTRLTVL.

The CDR3 DNA reads TGTGCCAGCACCAGGACAGGGGGCTACACCTTC. This codes for CASTRTGGYTF. The V and J genes are TRBV2 and TRBJ1-2; 8 bases match TRBD1. The CDR3 loop spans 11 amino acids. The J segment lost 8 bases and the V segment lost 7 bases, leaving 3 bases of the junction unmatched. Germline CDR1 and CDR2: SNHLY and FYNNEI.

J is TRBJ1-4 and V is TRBV18, with D tentatively TRBD1 (5 bases). The CDR3 spans 13 residues. V lost 8 bases, J lost 7 bases, and 14 bases lay in between. Germline V gene data show CDR1 as KGHSH and CDR2 as LQKENI. The CDR3 loop reads CASAADTGEKLFF. DNA for the CDR3: TGTGCCAGCGCTGCGGACACAGGTGAAAAACTGTTTTTT.

The J gene is TRBJ1-4, the V gene TRBV20-1; D unresolved. Trimming stripped 8 bases from V and 4 bases from J, with 8 bases between. CDR1 and CDR2 (germline): DFQATT, SNEGSKA (reference sequence). This CDR3 is built from 11 residues. The CDR3: CSCKLNEKLFF. The CDR3 coding sequence is TGCAGTTGCAAGCTTAATGAAAAACTGTTTTTT.

V is TRBV7-9 and J is TRBJ1-6; TRBD1 matches 10 bases. V was pared by 5 bases and J by 1 base, with 11 bases of the junction left unmatched. Germline V gene sequence: CDR1 SEHNR, CDR2 FQNEAQ (reference sequence). The CDR3 is made up of 19 amino acids. The DNA of the CDR3 is TGTGCCAGCAGCAATACCGGGACAGGGGTTATGTCCTATAATTCACCCCTCCACTTT. Amino acids: CASSNTGTGVMSYNSPLHF.

Concerning this clonotype: One end of the junction varies from germline; a read error may be responsible. The genes are TRBV29-1 and TRBJ2-4; 12 nucleotides align to TRBD1. Germline V gives CDR1 SQVTM, CDR2 ANQGSEA. The CDR3 has 15 amino acids. CDR3 loop: CSVRGTGGVKNIQCF. The CDR3 DNA reads TGCAGCGTTAGAGGGACAGGGGGCGTCAAAAACATTCAGTGCTTC.

This clonotype was recorded a few times. Written as DNA, the CDR3 is TGTGCCAGCAGACCCGGGACTAGCGGGGGAAAGCAAGAGACCCAGTACTTC. Translation gives CASRPGTSGGKQETQYF. The chain carries TRBV6-6 and TRBJ2-5; TRBD2 matches 14 bases. The germline V gene encodes CDR1 MNHNY and CDR2 SVGAGI (reference sequence). Trimming removed 6 bases from V and 2 bases from J; junction bases left unmatched: 8. The CDR3 has 17 residues.

This clonotype was seen a handful of times. The chain combines TRBV5-4 with TRBJ2-3; the match to TRBD1 covers 9 bases. Trimming removed 3 bases from V and 5 bases from J; junction bases left unmatched: 10. CDR3 length: 16 amino acids. Germline V gives CDR1 SGHNT, CDR2 YYREEE (reference sequence). CDR3 region: CASSSGDRASGDTQYF. The CDR3 nucleotides are TGTGCCAGCAGCTCAGGGGACAGGGCTTCGGGAGATACGCAGTATTTT.

The chain joins TRBV9 to TRBJ2-1; 10 bases fit TRBD2. In germline, CDR1 is SGDLS, CDR2 YYNGEE. CDR3 length equals 15 residues. J gave up 9 bases and V 3 bases, and 9 bases lay outside the gene matches. CDR3 loop: CASSGGSGGAIEQFF. CDR3 coding DNA: TGTGCCAGCAGCGGGGGCAGCGGGGGGGCGATTGAGCAGTTCTTC.